This T cell receptor beta chain comes out of a study of blood T cell repertoires in COVID-19. Study background: The United States, Italy and Spain supplied acute and convalescent COVID-19 samples.

Clones were sequenced by immunoSEQ multiplex PCR, and TCRdb holds only the in-frame ones, with some missing. Altogether about 180,000 clones are present, 85% to 90% being singletons, with the ten largest covering approximately 2.9%. This TCR came from a woman younger than 45 with active or convalescent COVID-19. The sample comprised peripheral blood.

CDR3 sequence (DNA): TGTGCCAGCAGCTTTGGAGAAAGCAATCAGCCCCAGCATTTT. Translating gives CASSFGESNQPQHF. This sequence joins TRBV5-6 and TRBJ1-5; no firm D call. Trimming left V 2 bases short and J 1 base short, with 7 bases between. Looked up from germline, CDR1 is SGHDT and CDR2 is YYEEEE. This CDR3 comprises 14 residues.